The 24 T cell receptor beta chains in this list originate from one sample, sequenced in a study of cytomegalovirus exposure and HLA in healthy donors (dated by TCRdb to about 2017). The library was generated by the immunoSEQ multiplex PCR assay. The multiplex PCR relied on a mix of 60 forward primers for TCR Vbeta segments and 13 reverse primers for TCR Jbeta segments. In its TCRdb copy, this immuneACCESS table keeps in-frame sequences only and misses some clones. Where compared with another copy, unresolved V genes explain less than half of these, and the others have no known cause. This sample's table lists over 100,000 clones. The biggest ten clones account for roughly 1.7% of the sample. Input material: PBMCs. The receptors come from a young man in good health and CMV-seronegative.

This sequence joins TRBV7-9 and TRBJ2-6; 7 nucleotides agree with TRBD1. This CDR3 region has 18 residues. Germline loops: CDR1 SEHNR, CDR2 FQNEAQ (reference sequence). V gave up 6 bases and J gave up 0 bases; unmatched junction bases: 11. This CDR3 is CASSPPGGFSSGANVLTF. The CDR3, as DNA: TGTGCCAGCAGTCCACCAGGGGGTTTTTCCTCTGGGGCCAACGTCCTGACTTTC.

V and J are TRBV29-1 and TRBJ2-7; maybe TRBD2 (6 bases). Deletions cut 7 bases from V and 3 bases from J, with 10 bases between. The CDR3 runs 11 residues. In germline, CDR1 is SQVTM, CDR2 ANQGSEA. CDR3 in amino acids: CSGGTDYEQYF. CDR3 in DNA: TGCAGCGGCGGGACGGACTACGAGCAGTACTTC.

J is TRBJ1-2 and V is TRBV19; TRBD1 matches at 7 bases. This CDR3 region has 14 residues. CDR1 and CDR2 from the germline V gene are LNHDA and SQIVND (reference sequence). V was pared by 10 bases and J by 8 bases, with 16 bases of the junction left unmatched. CDR3 nucleotide sequence: TGTGCCACCACAGGGGAGGTACCAACTTGGGGCTACACCTTC. Translation: CATTGEVPTWGYTF.

This rearrangement joins TRBV9 to TRBJ1-4; D is unclear. CDR1 SGDLS and CDR2 YYNGEE come from the germline V gene. This CDR3 is 14 amino acids long. Deletions cut 0 bases from V and 3 bases from J, with 6 bases between. CDR3 bases: TGTGCCAGCAGCGTAGGCAGGCCTAATGAAAAACTGTTTTTT. Translated: CASSVGRPNEKLFF.

V usage is TRBV4-3 and J usage is TRBJ2-7; 11 positions match TRBD2. CDR1 is LGHNA and CDR2 is YSLEER in the germline V gene. V dropped 4 bases and J dropped 4; count of bases not matched to a gene: 3. The CDR3 is made up of 14 amino acids. CDR3 amino acids: CASSLGLADYEQYF. In DNA form, the CDR3 reads TGCGCCAGCAGCCTGGGACTAGCGGATTACGAGCAGTACTTC.

The rearrangement uses TRBV11-1 and TRBJ2-7; TRBD1 might be the D (6 bases). Germline V lookup: CDR1 SGHAT, CDR2 FQDESV (reference sequence). This CDR3 is built from 14 residues. The V end lost 2 bases, the J end lost 2 bases, and 10 bases lay between the germline ends. CDR3 sequence (DNA): TGTGCCAGCAGCTTAACGGACAGAACCTACGAGCAGTACTTC. Translated, it gives CASSLTDRTYEQYF. The variable domain in full, with the rest retrieved from reference TRBV11-1 and TRBJ2-7, is EAEVAQSPRYKITEKSQAVAFWCDPISGHATLYWYRQILGQGPELLVQFQDESVVDDSQLPKDRFSAERLKGVDSTLKIQPAELGDSAMYLCASSLTDRTYEQYFGPGTRLTVT.

CDR3: CASSGGSVTSLSSYEQYF. The CDR3, as DNA: TGTGCCAGCTCAGGGGGTTCGGTGACTAGCCTAAGCTCCTACGAGCAGTACTTC. The chain couples TRBV18 to TRBJ2-5; 7 bases agree with TRBD2. The closer fit of TRBJ2-7 to the DNA end suggests the J call may be wrong. The germline CDR1 and CDR2 sequences are KGHSH and LQKENI. The CDR3 spans 18 residues.

The chain uses TRBV7-8 and TRBJ1-1; possible D gene TRBD1, 5 bases. CDR3 length equals 16 residues. CDR1 and CDR2 from the germline V gene are SGHVS and FQNEAQ. V gave up 5 bases and J gave up 0 bases, with 16 bases separating them. In nucleotides, the CDR3 is TGTGCCAGCAGCCCCACCACAGCCAGGGTGAACACTGAAGCTTTCTTT. It is translated as CASSPTTARVNTEAFF.

The chain couples TRBV11-2 to TRBJ1-3; D remains ambiguous. Germline V gene data show CDR1 as SGHAT and CDR2 as FQNNGV. V shed 0 bases and J shed 4 bases, with 7 bases lying between them. The CDR3 is made up of 14 amino acids. In DNA form, the CDR3 reads TGTGCCAGCAGCTTAGAAATAGAAGGAAACACCATATATTTT. As protein: CASSLEIEGNTIYF.

This chain uses TRBV2 with TRBJ1-6; no clear D gene. CDR3 size: 14 residues. Germline assignment: CDR1 SNHLY and CDR2 FYNNEI. Trimming removed 4 bases at V and 7 bases at J, with 11 bases between. CDR3 sequence: CASSVGGLNSPLHF. The CDR3 nucleotides are TGTGCCAGCAGTGTTGGAGGTTTAAATTCACCCCTCCACTTT.

The chain combines TRBV5-5 with TRBJ1-5, with TRBD1 as a possible D gene (6 bases). Trimming shortened V by 0 bases and J by 6 bases, and 13 bases separated the two germline ends. This CDR3 spans 15 amino acids. The germline gives CDR1 SGHKS, CDR2 YYEKEE (reference sequence). The CDR3 region is CASSLERQGSQPQHF. In nucleotides, the CDR3 is TGTGCCAGCAGCTTGGAGCGGCAGGGGAGTCAGCCCCAGCATTTT.

The chain employs TRBV9 and TRBJ2-6; D not certain. The CDR3 sequence is 18 residues long. The germline V gene has CDR1 SGDLS and CDR2 YYNGEE. V was pared by 0 bases and J by 2 bases, with 15 bases between. In DNA form, the CDR3 reads TGTGCCAGCAGCGTAGGACTGCGCCAAACTCCTGGGGCCAACGTCCTGACTTTC. This encodes CASSVGLRQTPGANVLTF.

The chain uses TRBV5-1 and TRBJ1-4, with 11 bases fitting TRBD1. Per germline, CDR1 SGHRS and CDR2 YFSETQ. The CDR3 covers 14 residues. J lost 7 bases, V lost 4 bases, and 3 bases had no gene match. The CDR3, as DNA: TGCGCCAGCAGCAGGACAGGGGGCGGTGAAAAACTGTTTTTT. Protein: CASSRTGGGEKLFF.

V gene TRBV6-6 combines with J gene TRBJ2-3; 7 bases are shared with TRBD2. The germline gives CDR1 MNHNY, CDR2 SVGAGI (reference sequence). V trimming: 5 bases; J trimming: 0 bases; junction bases outside the gene matches: 5. CDR3 length equals 15 residues. The CDR3 spells CASSRPGLSTDTQYF. CDR3 in DNA: TGTGCCAGCAGTAGGCCGGGACTAAGCACAGATACGCAGTATTTT.

V gene TRBV28 combines with J gene TRBJ2-7, with no clear D. Germline CDR1 reads MDHEN; CDR2 reads SYDVKM. This CDR3 has 11 residues. The V end lost 6 bases, the J end lost 3 bases, and 6 bases lay between the germline ends. CDR3 in DNA: TGTGCCAGCAGCGCCTACTACGAGCAGTACTTC. It codes for CASSAYYEQYF. Looking up the rest from reference TRBV28 and TRBJ2-7 gives the full variable domain: DVKVTQSSRYLVKRTGEKVFLECVQDMDHENMFWYRQDPGLGLRLIYFSYDVKMKEKGDIPEGYSVSREKKERFSLILESASTNQTSMYLCASSAYYEQYFGPGTRLTVT.

The chain carries TRBV7-2 and TRBJ2-5, with 9 nucleotides matching TRBD2. There are 16 residues in the CDR3. V was clipped by 4 bases and J by 3 bases; unmatched bases: 9. Germline CDR1 is SGHTA and CDR2 is FQGNSA. The CDR3 spells CASSSRLAGFKETQYF. Here the CDR3 DNA reads TGTGCCAGCAGCTCCAGGCTAGCGGGATTTAAAGAGACCCAGTACTTC.

The chain uses TRBV4-3 and TRBJ2-2; 10 positions match TRBD1. This CDR3 comprises 18 residues. Germline CDR1 reads LGHNA; CDR2 reads YSLEER. With 4 bases clipped from V and 5 bases from J, the junction kept 13 bases outside the gene matches. The CDR3 region has the DNA TGCGCCAGCAGCCCCGATGGGGACAGGGGAGTTTGGACCGGGGAGCTGTTTTTT. Translating gives CASSPDGDRGVWTGELFF.

This sequence joins TRBV19 and TRBJ1-5; a weak D match, TRBD1 (5 bases). V lost 6 bases and J 4 bases, leaving 10 bases between the germline ends. CDR1 and CDR2 from the germline V gene are LNHDA and SQIVND (reference sequence). The CDR3 loop spans 13 amino acids. The CDR3 region has the DNA TGTGCCAGTAGGGGGGGGAGGAATCAGCCCCAGCATTTT. This sequence encodes CASRGGRNQPQHF.

V and J are TRBV27 and TRBJ1-2; 8 bases align to TRBD1. J was trimmed by 4 bases and V by 5 bases; bases with no gene match: 12. The CDR3 contains 16 residues. Germline assignment: CDR1 MNHEY and CDR2 SMNVEV (reference sequence). CDR3 DNA: TGTGCCAGCAGTCGCAGGACAGGGCTACCGGGCTATGGCTACACCTTC. The encoded protein is CASSRRTGLPGYGYTF.

The V gene is TRBV29-1, the J gene TRBJ2-7; 8 bases line up with TRBD1. V lost 6 bases to trimming and J lost 1 base; unmatched junction nucleotides: 8. CDR1 is SQVTM, CDR2 ANQGSEA, per germline. The CDR3 extends over 14 amino acids. In DNA, the CDR3 is TGCAGCGTGGGGGGCGGACAGGGTTCCTACGAGCAGTACTTC. Residues: CSVGGGQGSYEQYF.

The chain combines TRBV6-5 with TRBJ2-2; TRBD2 aligns across 9 bases. There are 15 residues in the CDR3. The V gene's germline CDR1 is MNHEY and CDR2 SVGAGI. V gave up 5 bases and J gave up 5 bases; unmatched junction bases: 6. CDR3: CASSPLSGSTGELFF. The CDR3 region has the DNA TGTGCCAGCAGTCCACTTAGCGGGAGTACCGGGGAGCTGTTTTTT.

The chain couples TRBV5-1 to TRBJ2-1, with D hard to call. V lost 2 bases and J 0 bases, leaving 9 bases between the germline ends. CDR1 is SGHRS and CDR2 is YFSETQ in the germline V gene. The CDR3 runs 15 residues. This CDR3 is CASSFGGFSYNEQFF. The CDR3 DNA reads TGCGCCAGCAGCTTCGGCGGATTCTCCTACAATGAGCAGTTCTTC.

This sequence joins TRBV19 and TRBJ1-2; D perhaps matches TRBD1 (5 bases). Per germline, CDR1 LNHDA and CDR2 SQIVND (reference sequence). V was clipped by 10 bases and J by 8 bases, with 11 bases between them. There are 10 residues in the CDR3. Here the CDR3 reads CATKDSGYTF. CDR3 DNA: TGTGCCACCAAAGACAGCGGCTACACCTTC.

The chain uses TRBV5-1 and TRBJ2-7; 13 bases agree with TRBD2. The CDR3 length is 15 residues. Germline V CDR1 and CDR2: SGHRS, YFSETQ. Trimming cost V 4 bases and J 5 bases; bases outside gene matches: 6. The CDR3 DNA reads TGCGCCAGCAGCCCGGGGACTAGCGGGATGAACGAGCAGTACTTC. Its protein is CASSPGTSGMNEQYF.